These T cell receptor beta chains were read from a single sample in a study of identical twins. A single record per CDR3 protein comes from TCRdb applying MiXCR to the 5' RACE reads. The sample records 200,000 to 250,000 distinct CDR3 sequences, roughly 7% being singletons. These data are also associated with another study on yellow fever vaccine responses in identical twins.

Sequencing used memory (CD45RO+) T cells sorted from blood. The receptor set was obtained from a woman between 18 and 29 years old in good health. Each CDR3 is given with its conserved first and last residue. Fields, in order: D gene, clone size, V gene, J gene, CDR3 DNA, CDR3 protein. The D gene is left open where the match is weak. Size is stated for part of the rows, as once, few or many counts, or as a class when the clone is expanded.

TRBD2	many	TRBV5-1	TRBJ2-1	TGCGCCAGCAGCTTGGGTTATGGGACTAGCGGAAACAATGAGCAGTTCTTC	CASSLGYGTSGNNEQFF
NA	few	TRBV15	TRBJ1-2	TGTGCCACCAGCAGTCCGAGGACGGACCGTGCCTATGGCTACACCTTC	CATSSPRTDRAYGYTF
TRBD2	few	TRBV7-9	TRBJ2-1	TGTGCCAGCAGCAGCGAGGGACTAGCGGTAACGTTCTTC	CASSSEGLAVTFF
TRBD2	NA	TRBV6-1	TRBJ2-7	TGTGCCAGCAGTGGGAGACTAGCGGGAGGGACCTACGAGCAGTACTTC	CASSGRLAGGTYEQYF
TRBD2	few	TRBV20-1	TRBJ2-7	TGCAGTGCCATAGCGGGAGGTGACGTGGGAGAGCAGTACTTC	CSAIAGGDVGEQYF
NA	NA	TRBV20-1	TRBJ2-5	TGCAGTGCTAGAAGGGTAGCCCAAGAGACCCAGTACTTC	CSARRVAQETQYF
NA	many	TRBV3-1	TRBJ2-1	TGTGCCAGCAGCAAATCCGGGCCCATCCATGAGCAGTTCTTC	CASSKSGPIHEQFF
TRBD2	many	TRBV29-1	TRBJ2-2	TGCAGCGTGTCGGCTGGGGGAGGGAATGTGATTCACACCGGGGAGCTGTTTTTT	CSVSAGGGNVIHTGELFF
TRBD2	NA	TRBV4-1	TRBJ2-4	TGCGCCAGCAGCCCGCCTTGGGTTACTAGCGGGAGTTCCTTGGCCAAAAACATTCAGTACTTC	CASSPPWVTSGSSLAKNIQYF
TRBD2	NA	TRBV20-1	TRBJ2-3	TGCAGTGCTAGACTAGCGGGAGTGGAAGTCACAGATACGCAGTATTTT	CSARLAGVEVTDTQYF
NA	many	TRBV4-1	TRBJ2-3	TGCGCCAGCAGCCAAGCAGGGTGGTCTAGCACAGATACGCAGTATTTT	CASSQAGWSSTDTQYF
NA	NA	TRBV20-1	TRBJ2-5	TGCAGTGCAAAGAAAGGGCAGGGGATCCAAGAGACCCAGTACTTC	CSAKKGQGIQETQYF
TRBD1	NA	TRBV6-4	TRBJ1-2	TGTGCCAGCAGTGACTCGGACGGACAGGGGCCGGGTCCTACCTTC	CASSDSDGQGPGPTF
TRBD2	NA	TRBV6-1	TRBJ2-2	TGTGCCAGCACTCAGAATAGCGGGAGGGGGACCGGGGAGCTGTTTTTT	CASTQNSGRGTGELFF
NA	NA	TRBV4-1	TRBJ1-2	TGCGCCAGCAGCCAAGTAGCGGGGTATGACGGCTACACCTTC	CASSQVAGYDGYTF
NA	NA	TRBV12-3/TRBV12-4	TRBJ2-2	TGTGCCAGCACGACCCCAACGAACACCGGGGAGCTGTTTTTT	CASTTPTNTGELFF
TRBD2	NA	TRBV10-1	TRBJ2-5	TGCGCCAGCAGTGAGTCCGACCAGCGGGGACAAGAGACCCAGTACTTC	CASSESDQRGQETQYF
TRBD1	many	TRBV5-1	TRBJ1-2	TGCGCCAGCAGCAAGGGACAGGCTAACTATGGCTACACCTTC	CASSKGQANYGYTF
NA	many	TRBV12-3/TRBV12-4	TRBJ1-1	TGTGCCAGCACCCCTTCGGGGGCCACATTAGGGGCTTTCTTT	CASTPSGATLGAFF
NA	few	TRBV5-1	TRBJ2-2	TGCGCCAGCAGGTCGCCGGGTGGAACCGGGGAGCTGTTTTTT	CASRSPGGTGELFF
NA	few	TRBV20-1	TRBJ2-7	TGCAGTGCTAGACCGCCAGGGACAACCTACGAGCAGTACTTC	CSARPPGTTYEQYF
NA	many	TRBV7-6	TRBJ1-1	TGTGCCAGCAGCCCCAAGGGTCCAGACTGGCTGAACACTGAAGCTTTCTTT	CASSPKGPDWLNTEAFF
TRBD1	few	TRBV20-1	TRBJ2-7	TGCAGTGCTAGACAGGGGGTAGATAGGGAGCAGTACTTC	CSARQGVDREQYF
NA	many	TRBV10-3	TRBJ1-1	TGTGCCAGCCACGAGAACACTGAAGCTTTCTTT	CASHENTEAFF
TRBD1	NA	TRBV9	TRBJ2-1	TGTGCCAGCAGCGCCCAGGACAGGGCCTACAATGAGCAGTTCTTC	CASSAQDRAYNEQFF
NA	many	TRBV3-1	TRBJ2-5	TGTGCCAGCAGCCGGGCTAAGGAGACCCAGTACTTC	CASSRAKETQYF
TRBD1	many	TRBV12-3/TRBV12-4	TRBJ2-3	TGTGCCAGCAGTTTTTGGCGGTGGGGACAGGTAACAGATACGCAGTATTTT	CASSFWRWGQVTDTQYF
TRBD1	NA	TRBV9	TRBJ2-5	TGTGCCAGCAGCGCACAGGGGAACCAAGAGACCCAGTACTTC	CASSAQGNQETQYF
NA	few	TRBV20-1	TRBJ1-5	TGCAGTGCTAGAGGGGTCCTAAATCAGCCCCAGCATTTT	CSARGVLNQPQHF
TRBD1	NA	TRBV5-1	TRBJ1-5	TGCGCCAGCAGCTTGGGAACAGGGGGAAAGAATCAGCCCCAGCATTTT	CASSLGTGGKNQPQHF
NA	many	TRBV10-3	TRBJ2-3	TGTGCCATCAGTGAGGATGATACGCAGTATTTT	CAISEDDTQYF
TRBD1	NA	TRBV5-4	TRBJ2-3	TGTGCCGCAGGAATCCAGGGGGGCACAGATACGCAGTATTTT	CAAGIQGGTDTQYF
NA	NA	TRBV4-2	TRBJ2-5	TGTGCCAGCAGCCAAGAGATCTTCGGTGGGGAGACCCAGTACTTC	CASSQEIFGGETQYF
NA	many	TRBV5-1	TRBJ1-3	TGCGCCAGCAGCTTTGGTGACTCTGGAAACACCATATATTTT	CASSFGDSGNTIYF
NA	many	TRBV24-1	TRBJ2-1	TGTGCCACCAGTGATAGCGGGCCTCTGTCCTACAATGAGCAGTTCTTC	CATSDSGPLSYNEQFF
TRBD1	NA	TRBV15	TRBJ1-6	TGTGCCACCAGCAGAAACAGGGGGGATTCACCCCTCCACTTT	CATSRNRGDSPLHF
NA	NA	TRBV25-1	TRBJ2-5	TGTGCCAGCAGTGAACCAACAGATCCTCAAGAGACCCAGTACTTC	CASSEPTDPQETQYF
NA	few	TRBV7-2	TRBJ2-1	TGTGCCAGCAGCCCCGGACCCAGGGATGAGCAGTTCTTC	CASSPGPRDEQFF
NA	many	TRBV12-3/TRBV12-4	TRBJ2-1	TGTGCCAGCAGTTTAGTAGAGGCTAACAATGAGCAGTTCTTC	CASSLVEANNEQFF
NA	few	TRBV5-1	TRBJ1-6	TGCGCCAGCAGTCAGGAGGGAAGCTCCTATAATTCACCCCTCCACTTT	CASSQEGSSYNSPLHF
TRBD2	few	TRBV20-1	TRBJ2-1	TGCTGTGCTAGAGATATTGGGACTAGCGGGGGTAATGAGCAGTTCTTC	CCARDIGTSGGNEQFF
NA	once	TRBV5-6	TRBJ1-2	TGTGCCAGCAGCTTGAGCGTTACTAACTATGGCTACACCTTC	CASSLSVTNYGYTF
NA	few	TRBV20-1	TRBJ1-2	TGCAGTGCTAAATTACAGGATAACTATGGCTACACCTTC	CSAKLQDNYGYTF
TRBD1	NA	TRBV28	TRBJ1-4	TGTGCCAGCAGTTCCCCACAGGGGGCTGGTGAAAAACTGTTTTTT	CASSSPQGAGEKLFF
NA	NA	TRBV12-3/TRBV12-4	TRBJ2-1	TGTGCCAGCAGTACCAGGTCGAGGGTGGAGCAGTTCTTC	CASSTRSRVEQFF
NA	many	TRBV12-3/TRBV12-4	TRBJ1-1	TGTGCCAGCAGCCCCGCTCTCTTT	CASSPALF
NA	NA	TRBV6-5	TRBJ2-7	NA	CASSSFGNGPSEQYF
NA	few	TRBV12-5	TRBJ2-1	TGTGCTAGTGGTTTCAACAATGAGCAGTTCTTC	CASGFNNEQFF
NA	many	TRBV5-1	TRBJ2-5	TGCGCCAGCAGCCTGGATCGGGAGACCCAGTACTTC	CASSLDRETQYF
NA	few	TRBV9	TRBJ2-1	TGTGCCAGCAGCCCGCAGGGCGGACTGGTCTACAATGAGCAGTTCTTC	CASSPQGGLVYNEQFF
NA	few	TRBV5-6	TRBJ1-4	TGTGCCAGCAGCACCTGGGTGACGGACGAAAAACTGTTTTTT	CASSTWVTDEKLFF
NA	NA	TRBV5-4	TRBJ2-3	TGTGCCAGCAGCGCCGGGACTGGTCACACAGATACGCAGTATTTT	CASSAGTGHTDTQYF
NA	NA	TRBV12-3/TRBV12-4	TRBJ2-3	TGTGCCAGCAGCGAGAGCTTCGATACGCAGTATTTT	CASSESFDTQYF
NA	NA	TRBV6-1	TRBJ1-5	TGTGCCAGCAGAAGAAAAGGGGATAGCAATCAGCCCCAGCATTTT	CASRRKGDSNQPQHF
NA	NA	TRBV20-1	TRBJ2-7	TGCAGTGCTAGAGAGGGCGCAGGAACCACCTACGAGCAGTACTTC	CSAREGAGTTYEQYF